These 32 T cell receptor beta chains were all obtained from the same sample, sequenced in a study of blood T cell repertoires in COVID-19. The table came from immunoSEQ multiplex PCR; TCRdb's copy has only in-frame clones and leaves some out. The table records some 73,000 clones, 82% of them present only once. Specimen: peripheral blood. These receptors all come from a woman aged 60-75 years with acute or convalescent COVID-19.

V and J are TRBV10-3 and TRBJ2-1, with 14 bases fitting TRBD2. Germline V gene sequence: CDR1 ENHRY, CDR2 SYGVKD. CDR3 length: 16 residues. The V and J ends lost 5 bases and 9 bases, in that order; junction bases with no gene match: 9. The chain's CDR3 is CAISPRLTSGRGEQFF. The CDR3 DNA reads as TGTGCCATCAGTCCCCGATTGACTAGCGGGAGGGGTGAGCAGTTCTTC.

This clone was found once. This sequence joins TRBV28 and TRBJ1-2; D gene uncertain. Trimming left V 5 bases short and J 6 bases short, with 13 bases between. The length of the CDR3 is 13 residues. Germline V gene sequence: CDR1 MDHEN, CDR2 SYDVKM. CDR3 in amino acids: CASSPPGVHGYTF. CDR3 nucleotide sequence: TGTGCCAGCAGTCCACCGGGTGTTCATGGCTACACCTTC.

V usage is TRBV5-1 and J usage is TRBJ2-3; TRBD1 matches 9 bases. After removal of 2 bases from V and 4 bases from J, the junction contained 8 bases not matched to a gene. CDR1 is SGHRS and CDR2 is YFSETQ in the germline V gene. This CDR3 contains 16 residues. The CDR3 sequence is CASSFGGTGRADTQYF. The CDR3, as DNA: TGCGCCAGCAGCTTCGGCGGGACAGGGCGGGCAGATACGCAGTATTTT.

The chain carries TRBV23-1 and TRBJ1-2; D gene uncertain. TRBV23-1 is filed as an ORF, its function uncertain. The CDR3 consists of 14 residues. Between the trimmed V and J ends, which lost 7 bases and 4 bases, there was a span of 16 bases. The CDR3 protein is CASKRASGGYGYTF. The DNA for the CDR3 is TGCGCCAGCAAACGGGCCTCGGGAGGCTATGGCTACACCTTC.

The V and J genes are TRBV2 and TRBJ2-3, with no clear D. CDR3 length equals 11 residues. Trimming stripped 3 bases from V and 9 bases from J, with 7 bases between. CDR1 is SNHLY and CDR2 is FYNNEI in the germline V gene. The CDR3 sequence is CASSDSKTQYF. The CDR3 bases are TGTGCCAGCAGTGATTCCAAAACGCAGTATTTT.

The J gene is TRBJ2-3, the V gene TRBV5-1; 13 bases are shared with TRBD2. The CDR3 is 16 residues long. The V and J ends lost 0 bases and 4 bases, in that order; junction bases with no gene match: 2. Germline CDR1 reads SGHRS; CDR2 reads YFSETQ. The CDR3 spells CASSLGTSGSADTQYF. The DNA for the CDR3 is TGCGCCAGCAGCTTGGGGACTAGCGGGAGCGCAGATACGCAGTATTTT.

The V call is TRBV3-1 (or the pseudogene TRBV3-2), the J call TRBJ1-2, with D hard to call. Germline-derived CDR1 and CDR2 are LGHDT and YNNKEL (reference sequence). The CDR3 spans 12 residues. V was shortened by 6 bases and J by 4 bases, with 9 bases between the two germline ends. The CDR3 is CASRSLGYGYTF. CDR3 bases: TGTGCCAGCAGATCACTAGGCTATGGCTACACCTTC.

This chain links TRBV18 with TRBJ1-1, with TRBD1 identical over 9 bases. Losses at the gene ends were 4 bases for V and 1 base for J; bases not matched to a gene: 4. Looked up from germline, CDR1 is KGHSH and CDR2 is LQKENI. The CDR3 has 15 amino acids. As DNA, the CDR3 is TGTGCCAGCTCACTGGGGACAGGGAAGAACACTGAAGCTTTCTTT. This translates into CASSLGTGKNTEAFF.

As DNA, the CDR3 is TGTGCCAGCAGTTCGATAGGGGCGGGGGGCAATCAGCCCCAGCATTTT. This sequence encodes CASSSIGAGGNQPQHF. The J gene is TRBJ1-5, the V gene TRBV28; TRBD1 might be the D (5 bases). CDR1 is MDHEN, CDR2 SYDVKM, per germline. CDR3 size: 16 residues. V lost 4 bases, J lost 2 bases, and 15 bases lay in between. The variable domain in full, with the rest retrieved from reference TRBV28 and TRBJ1-5, is DVKVTQSSRYLVKRTGEKVFLECVQDMDHENMFWYRQDPGLGLRLIYFSYDVKMKEKGDIPEGYSVSREKKERFSLILESASTNQTSMYLCASSSIGAGGNQPQHFGDGTRLSIL.

The V call is TRBV11-2, the J call TRBJ1-1, with D perhaps TRBD1 (6 bases). V lost 5 bases to trimming and J lost 4 bases, with 23 bases between them. Germline V CDR1 and CDR2: SGHAT, FQNNGV. This CDR3 region has 17 residues. The CDR3 DNA is TGTGCCAGCAGCGGCCTTCAGGGGTCCCGCCCCACCACTGAAGCTTTCTTT. It specifies CASSGLQGSRPTTEAFF.

The rearrangement links TRBV11-2 to TRBJ2-2; the match to TRBD2 covers 9 bases. Germline loops: CDR1 SGHAT, CDR2 FQNNGV. V dropped 6 bases and J dropped 6; count of bases not matched to a gene: 14. The CDR3 is 17 residues long. Written as DNA, the CDR3 is TGTGCCAGCAGTAAGGATTTGCGCAGCGGGAGGTCCGGGGAGCTGTTTTTT. This translates into CASSKDLRSGRSGELFF.

This chain joins TRBV6-5 and TRBJ2-5, with TRBD1 as a possible D gene (5 bases). Germline V gene lookup returns CDR1 MNHEY and CDR2 SVGAGI. The CDR3 is made up of 12 amino acids. Trimming took 6 bases from V and 5 from J, leaving 10 bases between them. CDR3 loop: CASSYGHETQYF. In DNA, the CDR3 is TGTGCCAGCAGCTACGGACACGAGACCCAGTACTTC.

The rearrangement links TRBV27 to TRBJ2-5; 7 bases are a match to TRBD2. In germline, CDR1 is MNHEY, CDR2 SMNVEV (reference sequence). The CDR3 is 17 residues long. With 4 bases clipped from V and 0 bases from J, the junction kept 11 bases outside the gene matches. The CDR3 DNA sequence: TGTGCCAGCAGTTCTCTGAGCGGGGTTCAGTACCAAGAGACCCAGTACTTC. Its protein product is CASSSLSGVQYQETQYF.

The CDR3 nucleotides read TGCGCCAGCAGCTGGACCGGGACTAGCAGGGGGGAGACCCAGTACTTC. It encodes CASSWTGTSRGETQYF. The chain recombines TRBV5-1 with TRBJ2-5, with 9 positions matching TRBD2. This CDR3 has 16 amino acids. Germline V lookup: CDR1 SGHRS, CDR2 YFSETQ. Germline trimming cut 3 bases from V and 5 bases from J; bases unmatched to any gene: 11.

This rearrangement joins TRBV2 to TRBJ2-2, with TRBD1 identical over 9 bases. Germline V lookup: CDR1 SNHLY, CDR2 FYNNEI. V shed 3 bases and J 7 bases; nucleotides not matched to a gene: 6. There are 15 residues in the CDR3. The CDR3 loop is CASSEGTGNVGELFF. In DNA, the CDR3 is TGTGCCAGCAGTGAGGGGACAGGGAACGTCGGGGAGCTGTTTTTT.

In the case of this clone: Other DNA sequences in the same sample also yield this CDR3. The V and J genes are TRBV18 and TRBJ2-7, with 8 bases matching TRBD1. The J segment lost 2 bases and the V segment lost 3 bases, leaving 6 bases of the junction unmatched. This CDR3 is 15 amino acids long. The germline V gene has CDR1 KGHSH and CDR2 LQKENI. The CDR3 protein is CASSPGTGSTYEQYF. The CDR3 nucleotides read TGTGCCAGCTCACCTGGGACAGGCAGCACCTACGAGCAGTACTTC.

The gene calls are TRBV19 and TRBJ2-7; TRBD2 might be the D (6 bases). CDR3 length equals 13 residues. Looked up from germline, CDR1 is LNHDA and CDR2 is SQIVND (reference sequence). V lost 3 bases, J lost 5 bases, and 11 bases lay in between. CDR3 in DNA: TGTGCCAGTAGTATTGCGGGGCCAAACGAGCAGTACTTC. This translates into CASSIAGPNEQYF.

The table lists this clone with a count of one. Other DNA variants within this sample encode the same CDR3. V is TRBV6-5 and J is TRBJ2-7; TRBD2 matches at 11 bases. With 0 bases clipped from V and 1 base from J, the junction kept 2 bases outside the gene matches. From germline, CDR1 is MNHEY and CDR2 SVGAGI. The CDR3 is made up of 16 amino acids. CDR3 loop: CASSYSGTSGSYEQYF. For the CDR3, the DNA is TGTGCCAGCAGTTACTCAGGGACTAGCGGTTCCTACGAGCAGTACTTC.

The V gene is TRBV30, the J gene TRBJ1-1; the D is unclear. Germline V gene sequence: CDR1 GTSNPN, CDR2 SVGIG (reference sequence). The CDR3 loop spans 18 amino acids. V was clipped by 0 bases and J by 1 base, with 21 bases between them. CDR3 residues: CAWSVRRWAGSPNTEAFF. CDR3 DNA sequence: TGTGCCTGGAGTGTACGCAGGTGGGCGGGCTCACCGAACACTGAAGCTTTCTTT.

This sequence joins TRBV2 and TRBJ2-3; the D is unclear. CDR3 length: 15 residues. The germline CDR1 and CDR2 sequences are SNHLY and FYNNEI. Trimming took 4 bases from V and 2 from J, leaving 13 bases between them. The DNA of the CDR3 is TGTGCCAGCAGTGGGAGCCAAATGACCACAGATACGCAGTATTTT. This gives the protein CASSGSQMTTDTQYF.

The chain uses TRBV3-1 (or the pseudogene TRBV3-2) and TRBJ1-1; TRBD1 matches 7 bases. The CDR3 has 14 amino acids. CDR1 is LGHDT and CDR2 is YNNKEL in the germline V gene (reference sequence). The V and J ends lost 4 bases and 1 base, in that order; junction bases with no gene match: 3. Here the CDR3 DNA reads TGTGCCAGCAGCCCGGGACAGACGAACACTGAAGCTTTCTTT. Translation: CASSPGQTNTEAFF.

The J gene is TRBJ1-2, the V gene TRBV15; 7 nucleotides match TRBD1. The CDR3 is 16 amino acids. CDR1 is LNHNV, CDR2 YYDKDF, per germline (reference sequence). The junction had 13 bases not matched to a gene; V was cut back by 2 bases and J by 7 bases. This CDR3 reads CATSRPGQLLLGGYTF. CDR3 DNA: TGTGCCACCAGCAGACCGGGACAGCTTCTATTAGGTGGCTACACCTTC.

V is TRBV28 and J is TRBJ1-6, with 9 bases lining up with TRBD1. V gave up 2 bases and J gave up 8 bases; unmatched junction bases: 1. The germline V gene has CDR1 MDHEN and CDR2 SYDVKM. The CDR3 loop spans 14 amino acids. The CDR3 nucleotides are TGTGCCAGCAGTTTAGGGGACAGGGATTCACCCCTCCACTTT. This translates into CASSLGDRDSPLHF.

This clone came up a few times. This CDR3 is also generated by other DNA sequences in the sample. V usage is TRBV15 and J usage is TRBJ1-5; 7 bases align to TRBD1. V shed 0 bases and J 4 bases; nucleotides not matched to a gene: 3. The germline CDR1 and CDR2 sequences are LNHNV and YYDKDF (reference sequence). The CDR3 contains 15 residues. CDR3 in amino acids: CATSRDPGGNQPQHF. The CDR3, as DNA: TGTGCCACCAGCAGAGATCCAGGGGGTAATCAGCCCCAGCATTTT.

This clone has only one observation. The rearrangement uses TRBV30 and TRBJ1-1, with a weak D call TRBD1 (5 bases). V was shortened by 0 bases and J by 1 base, with 9 bases between the two germline ends. There are 14 residues in the CDR3. Looked up from germline, CDR1 is GTSNPN and CDR2 is SVGIG (reference sequence). DNA of the CDR3: TGTGCCTGGAGTGTGCAGACAGCGAACACTGAAGCTTTCTTT. Protein: CAWSVQTANTEAFF.

The DNA for the CDR3 is TGCGCCAGCAGCCTGGAGGGGTTGAACACTGAAGCTTTCTTT. Translated, it gives CASSLEGLNTEAFF. The V call is TRBV5-1, the J call TRBJ1-1; a possible D gene is TRBD1 (5 bases). The CDR3 is made up of 14 amino acids. Germline V lookup: CDR1 SGHRS, CDR2 YFSETQ. Trimming removed 4 bases from V and 0 bases from J, with 10 bases in between.

This rearrangement joins TRBV12-3 or TRBV12-4 to TRBJ1-2, with a tentative D call TRBD1 (5 bases). The CDR3 sequence is 12 residues long. V lost 6 bases and J 3 bases, leaving 8 bases between the germline ends. This CDR3 reads CASRAGDYGYTF. The CDR3 nucleotides read TGTGCCAGCAGGGCGGGGGACTATGGCTACACCTTC.

The gene calls are TRBV2 and TRBJ2-7; no clear D. CDR1 is SNHLY and CDR2 is FYNNEI in the germline V gene. This CDR3 comprises 14 residues. V was pared by 4 bases and J by 2 bases, with 12 bases between. This CDR3 is CASSVIYTAYEQYF. The CDR3 region has the DNA TGTGCCAGCAGTGTTATCTACACAGCCTACGAGCAGTACTTC.

This sequence joins TRBV6-5 and TRBJ1-1; 10 bases align to TRBD1. Germline lookup yields CDR1 MNHEY and CDR2 SVGAGI. CDR3 size: 14 residues. After removal of 6 bases from V and 4 bases from J, the junction contained 5 bases not matched to a gene. CDR3: CASRSRDRGTEAFF. In DNA form, the CDR3 reads TGTGCCAGCAGGTCCCGGGACAGGGGCACTGAAGCTTTCTTT.

V and J are TRBV7-8 and TRBJ1-1, with D perhaps TRBD1 (6 bases). CDR3 size: 15 residues. V lost 5 bases, J lost 2 bases, and 15 bases lay in between. The germline CDR1 and CDR2 sequences are SGHVS and FQNEAQ. DNA of the CDR3: TGTGCCAGCAGCCCCTACCGGGACACAAACACTGAAGCTTTCTTT. It encodes CASSPYRDTNTEAFF. Complete variable domain (other parts from reference TRBV7-8 and TRBJ1-1): GAGVSQSPRYKVAKRGQDVALRCDPISGHVSLFWYQQALGQGPEFLTYFQNEAQLDKSGLPSDRFFAERPEGSVSTLKIQRTQQEDSAVYLCASSPYRDTNTEAFFGQGTRLTVV.

Relative to its sample, this clone is medium-sized. This chain joins TRBV20-1 and TRBJ1-3; no definite D call. Trimming shortened V by 5 bases and J by 4 bases, and 6 bases separated the two germline ends. CDR3 length equals 11 residues. Looked up from germline, CDR1 is DFQATT and CDR2 is SNEGSKA (reference sequence). The CDR3 DNA sequence: TGCAGTGCTGATCAGGGAAACACCATATATTTT. Protein: CSADQGNTIYF.

On this clone: This specimen includes other DNA sequences encoding the same CDR3. The chain recombines TRBV19 with TRBJ1-5; possibly TRBD1 for D (5 bases). Germline-derived CDR1 and CDR2 are LNHDA and SQIVND (reference sequence). The CDR3 covers 13 residues. V lost 3 bases, J lost 9 bases, and 12 bases lay in between. CDR3 protein: CASSILGGRPQHF. As DNA, the CDR3 is TGTGCCAGTAGTATTCTGGGGGGAAGGCCCCAGCATTTT.